This T cell receptor beta chain was identified in a study of blood T cell repertoires in COVID-19. Across the whole study: In each case, the material was cDNA or gDNA derived from T cells, B-cell-depleted T cells, or PBMCs.

This CDR3 has 15 residues. Trimming at V came to 3 bases and at J to 6 bases, leaving 7 bases not matched to a gene. CDR1 is SGDLS and CDR2 is YYNGEE in the germline V gene. Authors' analysis steps: Estimated nucleated cell counts came from reference gene primer amplification. Only in-frame clones appear in the TCRdb table, and some are missing; sequencing was by immunoSEQ multiplex PCR. V, J and clone size are taken as reported in that table, and D and trimming were inferred from the DNA itself. The data show around 150,000 clones, roughly 88% seen once. Each participant's cohort was designated according to participant-reported clinical history.

The chain joins TRBV9 to TRBJ2-2, with TRBD1 matching over 8 bases. This sequence was found in a man in his 70s who had been exposed to COVID-19. Input material: PBMCs or T cells enriched from blood (not recorded which). Here the CDR3 reads CASSARTGMAGELFF. In nucleotides, the CDR3 is TGTGCCAGCAGCGCGAGGACAGGGATGGCCGGGGAGCTGTTTTTT.